These 21 T cell receptor beta chains originate from one sample sequenced in a study of shared clonotypes between healthy human individuals. TCRdb keeps only in-frame clones here, not all; method: immunoSEQ multiplex PCR. The table lists 2 million to 2.5 million clones, about 92% of them singletons. The sequencing input was naive CD4+ T cells from PBMCs. Subset: CD45RA+ positively selected. These TCRs come from a young man in good health. Some clones in this sample may be carry-over from other donors' samples.

The chain combines TRBV30 with TRBJ2-5; 7 bases are shared with TRBD1. Looked up from germline, CDR1 is GTSNPN and CDR2 is SVGIG (reference sequence). V dropped 1 base and J dropped 5; count of bases not matched to a gene: 4. The CDR3 is 13 residues long. CDR3 region: CAWSARQGETQYF. The CDR3 coding sequence is TGTGCCTGGAGTGCCCGACAGGGTGAGACCCAGTACTTC.

V and J are TRBV28 and TRBJ1-5, with TRBD1 as a possible D gene (5 bases). Germline V gene sequence: CDR1 MDHEN, CDR2 SYDVKM. Trimming shortened V by 6 bases and J by 7 bases, and 16 bases separated the two germline ends. There are 14 residues in the CDR3. The CDR3 here is CASRVDGGRQPQHF. The CDR3 nucleotides read TGTGCCAGCAGGGTAGACGGGGGTAGGCAGCCCCAGCATTTT. Variable domain in full (rest from reference TRBV28 and TRBJ1-5): DVKVTQSSRYLVKRTGEKVFLECVQDMDHENMFWYRQDPGLGLRLIYFSYDVKMKEKGDIPEGYSVSREKKERFSLILESASTNQTSMYLCASRVDGGRQPQHFGDGTRLSIL.

Points on this clone: The sample has other DNA sequences that encode this CDR3 too. The chain carries TRBV18 and TRBJ1-1; 8 bases are shared with TRBD1. The J segment lost 4 bases and the V segment lost 2 bases, leaving 3 bases of the junction unmatched. Germline assignment: CDR1 KGHSH and CDR2 LQKENI. The CDR3 runs 14 residues. The CDR3 bases are TGTGCCAGCTCACCAACAGGGGGATCCACTGAAGCTTTCTTT. It is translated as CASSPTGGSTEAFF.

The chain links TRBV4-1 to TRBJ2-1, with 8 bases that match TRBD1. This CDR3 is built from 16 residues. Germline values: CDR1 MGHRA, CDR2 YSYEKL. Losses at the gene ends were 4 bases for V and 5 bases for J; bases not matched to a gene: 10. CDR3 coding DNA: TGCGCCAGCAGCCTCTTCCCGGGACAGGTGAACAATGAGCAGTTCTTC. The encoded protein is CASSLFPGQVNNEQFF.

This sequence joins TRBV11-3 and TRBJ2-7, with TRBD1 identical over 8 bases. Trimming took 8 bases from V and 3 from J; bases not matched to a gene: 9. CDR3 size: 14 residues. Germline CDR1 is SGHNT and CDR2 is YENEEA. The CDR3 DNA reads as TGTGCCAGCCCCCCGACAGGGGCACTCTACGAGCAGTACTTC. Translation: CASPPTGALYEQYF.

V is TRBV5-4 and J is TRBJ1-3; 9 bases align to TRBD1. The V and J ends lost 3 bases and 4 bases, in that order; junction bases with no gene match: 2. This CDR3 is 14 amino acids long. Germline CDR1 SGHNT, CDR2 YYREEE (reference sequence). CDR3 in amino acids: CASSSGTGGNTIYF. The CDR3 nucleotides are TGTGCCAGCAGCTCAGGGACAGGGGGAAACACCATATATTTT.

V and J are TRBV11-2 and TRBJ2-7; TRBD2 agrees at 9 bases. CDR1 is SGHAT, CDR2 FQNNGV, per germline. V lost 0 bases to trimming and J lost 6 bases; unmatched junction nucleotides: 12. CDR3 length: 17 residues. The CDR3 spells CASSLDHGNSGSFEQYF. CDR3 DNA: TGTGCCAGCAGCTTAGATCATGGTAATAGCGGGAGTTTCGAGCAGTACTTC.

Notes on this clone: Other nucleotide sequences in the sample specify the same CDR3. The V call is TRBV28, the J call TRBJ2-5; D not certain. Trimming stripped 2 bases from V and 2 bases from J, with 3 bases between. CDR3 size: 12 residues. Per the germline V gene, CDR1 is MDHEN and CDR2 is SYDVKM. The CDR3: CASSLGQETQYF. The DNA of the CDR3 is TGTGCCAGCAGTTTAGGACAAGAGACCCAGTACTTC.

The V and J genes are TRBV28 and TRBJ2-7, with D hard to call. V lost 6 bases and J lost 5, with 23 bases in between. The germline gives CDR1 MDHEN, CDR2 SYDVKM. The CDR3 runs 16 residues. CDR3 region: CASSIWVAGVVHEQYF. In nucleotides, the CDR3 is TGTGCCAGCAGCATTTGGGTTGCCGGAGTGGTCCACGAGCAGTACTTC. Variable domain in full (rest from reference TRBV28 and TRBJ2-7): DVKVTQSSRYLVKRTGEKVFLECVQDMDHENMFWYRQDPGLGLRLIYFSYDVKMKEKGDIPEGYSVSREKKERFSLILESASTNQTSMYLCASSIWVAGVVHEQYFGPGTRLTVT.

The genes are TRBV29-1 and TRBJ2-1; D is possibly TRBD1 or TRBD2 (5 bases each). V was trimmed by 5 bases and J by 5 bases, leaving 13 bases between them. The CDR3 spans 13 residues. Germline V gene data show CDR1 as SQVTM and CDR2 as ANQGSEA. This CDR3 is CSVYRDGNNEQFF. CDR3 nucleotide sequence: TGCAGCGTTTACCGGGACGGAAACAATGAGCAGTTCTTC.

The V call is TRBV7-3, the J call TRBJ2-2; D call uncertain. Trimming cost V 3 bases and J 1 base, with 6 bases left between them. Germline lookup yields CDR1 SGHTA and CDR2 FQGTGA. The CDR3 consists of 14 residues. The CDR3 coding sequence is TGTGCCAGCAGCTTCCAGCAGAACACCGGGGAGCTGTTTTTT. Protein sequence: CASSFQQNTGELFF. Filled out from reference TRBV7-3 and TRBJ2-2, the complete variable domain reads GAGVSQTPSNKVTEKGKYVELRCDPISGHTALYWYRQSLGQGPEFLIYFQGTGAADDSGLPNDRFFAVRPEGSVSTLKIQRTERGDSAVYLCASSFQQNTGELFFGEGSRLTVL.

The chain recombines TRBV6-1 with TRBJ2-7; D perhaps matches TRBD1 (6 bases). CDR1 MNHNS and CDR2 SASEGT come from the germline V gene. This CDR3 is built from 14 residues. V was trimmed by 4 bases and J by 2 bases, leaving 12 bases between them. The CDR3 is CASSGKGEAYEQYF. CDR3 DNA sequence: TGTGCCAGCAGTGGGAAGGGGGAAGCCTACGAGCAGTACTTC.

This chain connects TRBV30 to TRBJ2-1; D tentatively reads TRBD1 or TRBD2 (5 bases each). CDR3 length: 15 residues. Germline V gives CDR1 GTSNPN, CDR2 SVGIG (reference sequence). V was cut by 7 bases and J by 0 bases, with 16 bases left in between. In DNA form, the CDR3 reads TGTGCCTTAAACTCGGGGCAAAGCTCCTACAATGAGCAGTTCTTC. It specifies CALNSGQSSYNEQFF.

This chain joins TRBV5-8 and TRBJ1-5; a possible D gene is TRBD1 (6 bases). CDR3 size: 13 residues. The V and J ends lost 3 bases and 5 bases respectively, with 9 bases between them. Germline CDR1 and CDR2: SGHTS and YDEGEE. This CDR3 is CASSSNRDQPQHF. DNA of the CDR3: TGTGCCAGCAGCTCAAACAGGGATCAGCCCCAGCATTTT.

On this clone itself: Other DNA sequences in the sample encode the same CDR3. V usage is TRBV5-1 and J usage is TRBJ2-2; TRBD1 matches 8 bases. Germline V gene sequence: CDR1 SGHRS, CDR2 YFSETQ. With 1 base clipped from V and 1 base from J, the junction kept 3 bases outside the gene matches. The CDR3 loop spans 16 amino acids. The CDR3 is CASSLTGQGNTGELFF. The CDR3 DNA reads as TGCGCCAGCAGCTTGACCGGACAGGGGAACACCGGGGAGCTGTTTTTT.

V usage is TRBV30 and J usage is TRBJ2-7, with 11 bases identical to TRBD2. Trimming at V came to 2 bases and at J to 5 bases, leaving 11 bases not matched to a gene. Germline CDR1 is GTSNPN and CDR2 is SVGIG (reference sequence). This CDR3 is 16 amino acids long. In DNA form, the CDR3 reads TGTGCCTGGAGTTTCCGCCGGGTAGCGGGAGGGGACGAGCAGTACTTC. It codes for CAWSFRRVAGGDEQYF.

This clone has just one count. The chain carries TRBV18 and TRBJ1-1; possible D gene TRBD1, 6 bases. The CDR3 has 16 amino acids. V lost 5 bases to trimming and J lost 0 bases, with 16 bases between them. Germline CDR1 is KGHSH and CDR2 is LQKENI. CDR3 in amino acids: CASSSITGSVNTEAFF. CDR3 nucleotides: TGTGCCAGCTCATCAATAACAGGGTCTGTGAACACTGAAGCTTTCTTT.

J is TRBJ2-3 and V is TRBV5-5; D is possibly TRBD1 or TRBD2 (5 bases each). CDR1 and CDR2 (germline): SGHKS, YYEKEE (reference sequence). The V end lost 3 bases, the J end lost 8 bases, and 19 bases lay between the germline ends. This CDR3 contains 15 residues. CDR3 sequence: CASSSGTAAMGTQYF. The CDR3 region has the DNA TGTGCCAGCAGCTCCGGGACGGCGGCAATGGGTACGCAGTATTTT.

The rearrangement joins TRBV7-9 to TRBJ2-2, with D perhaps TRBD2 (5 bases). Trimming pared 2 bases from V and 4 bases from J, leaving 11 bases between. CDR1 and CDR2 (germline): SEHNR, FQNEAQ (reference sequence). The CDR3 runs to 15 residues. CDR3: CASSLLSSSTGELFF. The CDR3 nucleotides are TGTGCCAGCAGCTTATTGTCTAGCAGCACCGGGGAGCTGTTTTTT.

V usage is TRBV18 and J usage is TRBJ2-2; no firm D call. CDR1 and CDR2 (germline): KGHSH, LQKENI. V dropped 3 bases and J dropped 3 bases, with 8 bases sitting between them. The CDR3 is 14 residues long. The CDR3 DNA reads as TGTGCCAGCTCACCGGTGGCAGACACCGGGGAGCTGTTTTTT. Protein: CASSPVADTGELFF.

The chain links TRBV5-4 to TRBJ2-3; D gene uncertain. Germline CDR1 is SGHNT and CDR2 is YYREEE (reference sequence). Between the trimmed V and J ends, which lost 4 bases and 4 bases, there was a span of 16 bases. CDR3 size: 15 residues. CDR3 region: CASSPNQVAADTQYF. CDR3 nucleotide sequence: TGTGCCAGCAGCCCGAATCAGGTAGCAGCAGATACGCAGTATTTT.